The clone carrying this TCR beta chain was counted only a few times. Its specificity is unknown. The data are from a study of beta chain features in type 1 diabetes. Study at large: Cell yields, gender and age were similar in healthy donors and patients.

Trimming removed 5 bases at V and 6 bases at J, with 5 bases between. The CDR3 is 12 residues long. Germline V gene lookup returns CDR1 SEHNR and CDR2 FQNEAQ (reference sequence). Study conclusions and caveats: All four CD4+ subsets from Type 1 diabetes patients carried moderately but significantly shorter TCRB CDR3s. Individuals with type 1 diabetes displayed fewer insertions and more deletions at VDJ junctions.

The entirety of the isolated RNA underwent reverse transcription, so expressed TCRB transcripts were sequenced. Using immunoSEQ multiplex PCR, the repertoire was profiled, and TCRdb retains in-frame clones only, with some absent. Of hundreds of thousands of clones listed, around 15% are singletons. Sorted populations were all over 95% pure. The chain links TRBV7-9 to TRBJ1-6, with D uncertain. Sequenced input: naive CD4+ T cells from blood. The source is a young man with type 1 diabetes. Here the CDR3 reads CASSVRNSPLHF. Written as DNA, the CDR3 is TGTGCCAGCAGCGTCCGTAATTCACCCCTCCACTTT.